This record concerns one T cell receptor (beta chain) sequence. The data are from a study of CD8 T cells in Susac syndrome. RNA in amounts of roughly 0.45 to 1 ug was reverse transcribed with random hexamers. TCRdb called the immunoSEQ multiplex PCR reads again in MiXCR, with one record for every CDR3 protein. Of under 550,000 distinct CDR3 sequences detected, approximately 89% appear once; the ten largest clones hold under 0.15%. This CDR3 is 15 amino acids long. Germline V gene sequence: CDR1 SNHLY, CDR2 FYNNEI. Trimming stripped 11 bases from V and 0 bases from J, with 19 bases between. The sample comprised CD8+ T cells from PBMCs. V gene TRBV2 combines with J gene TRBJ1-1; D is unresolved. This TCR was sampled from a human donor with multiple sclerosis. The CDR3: CASTIGSYMNTEAFF. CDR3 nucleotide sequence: TGTGCCTCTACTATCGGGAGCTACATGAACACTGAAGCTTTCTTT.